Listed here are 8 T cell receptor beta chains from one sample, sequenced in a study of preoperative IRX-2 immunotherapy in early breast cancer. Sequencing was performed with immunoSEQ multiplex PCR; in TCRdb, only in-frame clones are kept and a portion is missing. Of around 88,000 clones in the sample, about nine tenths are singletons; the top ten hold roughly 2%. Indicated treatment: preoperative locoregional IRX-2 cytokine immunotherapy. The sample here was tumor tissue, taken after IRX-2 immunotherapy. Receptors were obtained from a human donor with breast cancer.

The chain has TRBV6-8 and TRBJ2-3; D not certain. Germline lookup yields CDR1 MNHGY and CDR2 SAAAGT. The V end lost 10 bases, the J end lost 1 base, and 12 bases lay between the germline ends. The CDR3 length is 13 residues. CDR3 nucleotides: TGTGCCATCAGCATCGACCGCACAGATACGCAGTATTTT. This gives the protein CAISIDRTDTQYF.

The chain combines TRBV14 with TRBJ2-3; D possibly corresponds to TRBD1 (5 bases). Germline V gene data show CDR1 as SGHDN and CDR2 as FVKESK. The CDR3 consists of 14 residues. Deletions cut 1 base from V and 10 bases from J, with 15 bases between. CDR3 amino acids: CASSQVVGQGSQYF. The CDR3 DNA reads TGTGCCAGCAGCCAAGTGGTTGGGCAGGGATCGCAGTATTTT.

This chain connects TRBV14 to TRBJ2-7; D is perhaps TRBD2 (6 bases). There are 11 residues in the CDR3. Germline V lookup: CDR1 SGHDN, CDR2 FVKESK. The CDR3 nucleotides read TGTGTCCCGGGACTCTCTTACGAGCAGTACTTC. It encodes CVPGLSYEQYF.

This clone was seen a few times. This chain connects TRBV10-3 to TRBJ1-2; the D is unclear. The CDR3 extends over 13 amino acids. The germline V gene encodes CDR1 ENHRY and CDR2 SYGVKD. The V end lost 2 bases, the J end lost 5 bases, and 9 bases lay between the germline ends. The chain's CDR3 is CAISEALTYGYTF. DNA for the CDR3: TGTGCCATCAGTGAGGCTCTAACTTATGGCTACACCTTC.

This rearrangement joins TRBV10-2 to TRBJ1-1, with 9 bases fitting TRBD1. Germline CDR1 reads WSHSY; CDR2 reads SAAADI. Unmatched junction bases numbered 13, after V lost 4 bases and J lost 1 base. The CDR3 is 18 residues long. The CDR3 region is CASSGGRGTGRGNTEAFF. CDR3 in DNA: TGCGCCAGCAGTGGGGGCCGGGGGACAGGGAGAGGGAACACTGAAGCTTTCTTT.

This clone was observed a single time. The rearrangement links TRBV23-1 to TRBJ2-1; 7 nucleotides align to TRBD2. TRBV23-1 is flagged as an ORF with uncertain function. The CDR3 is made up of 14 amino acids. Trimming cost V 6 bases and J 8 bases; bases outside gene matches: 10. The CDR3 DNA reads TGCGCCAGCAGCTGGAGCGGGGAGTGGGATGAGCAGTTCTTC. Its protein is CASSWSGEWDEQFF.

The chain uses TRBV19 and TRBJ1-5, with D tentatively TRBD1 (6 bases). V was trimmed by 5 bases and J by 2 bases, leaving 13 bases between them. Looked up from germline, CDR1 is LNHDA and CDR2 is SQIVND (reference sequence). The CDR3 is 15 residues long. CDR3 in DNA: TGTGCCAGTAGTCGGGCAGGGGTTGGCAATCAGCCCCAGCATTTT. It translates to CASSRAGVGNQPQHF. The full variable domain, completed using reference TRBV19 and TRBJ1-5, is DGGITQSPKYLFRKEGQNVTLSCEQNLNHDAMYWYRQDPGQGLRLIYYSQIVNDFQKGDIAEGYSVSREKKESFPLTVTSAQKNPTAFYLCASSRAGVGNQPQHFGDGTRLSIL.

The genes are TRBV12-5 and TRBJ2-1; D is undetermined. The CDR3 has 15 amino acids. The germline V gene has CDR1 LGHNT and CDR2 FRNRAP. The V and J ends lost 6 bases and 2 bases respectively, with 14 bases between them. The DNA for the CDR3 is TGTGCTAGTGGGGAGTCAGGAGTTCCCTACAATGAGCAGTTCTTC. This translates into CASGESGVPYNEQFF.